These 9 T cell receptor beta chains were sequenced from one sample in a study of sequential checkpoint blockade in melanoma. The sample's treatment: randomized to nivolumab then ipilimumab (arm A) or the reverse (arm B). This table comes from immunoSEQ multiplex PCR, and its TCRdb copy is limited to in-frame clones, with some not included. Of 10,000 or so clones in the sample, roughly 73% were seen once. This specimen consisted of CD8+ T cells sorted from blood (inferred from file names), obtained from a patient given nivolumab and ipilimumab in sequence. These receptors originate from a human donor with melanoma.

This sequence joins TRBV7-9 and TRBJ1-1, with D perhaps TRBD1 (5 bases). This CDR3 has 15 amino acids. Trimming cost V 4 bases and J 2 bases, with 14 bases left between them. Germline V gene sequence: CDR1 SEHNR, CDR2 FQNEAQ (reference sequence). The CDR3 sequence is CASSYLQGSNTEAFF. The CDR3 nucleotides are TGTGCCAGCAGCTATCTCCAGGGCAGCAACACTGAAGCTTTCTTT.

The rearrangement joins TRBV25-1 to TRBJ1-4, with D unclear. CDR1 MGHDK and CDR2 SYGVNS come from the germline V gene. The V gene lost 4 bases and the J gene lost 8 bases, with 5 bases spanning the gap. The length of the CDR3 is 11 residues. CDR3 sequence reads: CASSVREKLFF. In DNA, the CDR3 is TGTGCCAGCAGTGTGAGGGAAAAACTGTTTTTT.

The genes are TRBV19 and TRBJ2-1; D not certain. The CDR3 contains 15 residues. V dropped 7 bases and J dropped 0 bases, with 13 bases sitting between them. The germline V gene has CDR1 LNHDA and CDR2 SQIVND (reference sequence). The CDR3 protein is CASKLGLSSYNEQFF. The CDR3 DNA sequence: TGTGCCAGTAAATTGGGCCTCTCCTCCTACAATGAGCAGTTCTTC.

V usage is TRBV5-5 and J usage is TRBJ1-2, with 8 positions matching TRBD1. With 5 bases clipped from V and 3 bases from J, the junction kept 6 bases outside the gene matches. This CDR3 is built from 14 residues. Germline V gene data show CDR1 as SGHKS and CDR2 as YYEKEE (reference sequence). The DNA of the CDR3 is TGTGCCAGCAGGGACAGGGTAGGAGACTATGGCTACACCTTC. Translation: CASRDRVGDYGYTF.

This chain uses TRBV2 with TRBJ1-6, with D uncertain. The CDR3 contains 14 residues. Trimming stripped 3 bases from V and 10 bases from J, with 13 bases between. In germline, CDR1 is SNHLY, CDR2 FYNNEI. The DNA for the CDR3 is TGTGCCAGCAGTGACCTACCACCCCGGTCACCCCTCCACTTT. Translated, it gives CASSDLPPRSPLHF.

This chain links TRBV5-5 with TRBJ1-6, with 9 bases lining up with TRBD1. Germline trimming cut 0 bases from V and 10 bases from J; bases unmatched to any gene: 14. Germline V gene data show CDR1 as SGHKS and CDR2 as YYEKEE (reference sequence). The CDR3 is 18 residues long. DNA for the CDR3: TGTGCCAGCAGCTTGGGGGGACAGGGCCAGAGGAGGGACTCACCCCTCCACTTT. Translating gives CASSLGGQGQRRDSPLHF. Full variable domain (rest looked up from reference TRBV5-5 and TRBJ1-6): DAGVTQSPTHLIKTRGQQVTLRCSPISGHKSVSWYQQVLGQGPQFIFQYYEKEERGRGNFPDRFSARQFPNYSSELNVNALLLGDSALYLCASSLGGQGQRRDSPLHFGNGTRLTVT.

This clone appeared a few times. The chain is built from TRBV13 and TRBJ1-3; TRBD1 matches at 7 bases. Per germline, CDR1 PRHDT and CDR2 FYEKMQ (reference sequence). The length of the CDR3 is 12 residues. The ends lost 5 bases at V and 8 bases at J; junction bases unmatched: 3. The CDR3: CASSPDRDTIYF. CDR3 coding DNA: TGTGCCAGCAGCCCCGACAGGGACACCATATATTTT.

The chain uses TRBV6-5 and TRBJ2-2, with 10 positions matching TRBD2. The V and J ends lost 6 bases and 3 bases, in that order; junction bases with no gene match: 4. Germline V CDR1 and CDR2: MNHEY, SVGAGI. The CDR3 contains 15 residues. CDR3 residues: CASRGLAWDTGELFF. CDR3 bases: TGTGCCAGCAGGGGACTAGCGTGGGACACCGGGGAGCTGTTTTTT.

This sequence joins TRBV5-5 and TRBJ2-1; possibly TRBD2 for D (6 bases). Trimming left V 6 bases short and J 4 bases short, with 11 bases between. Germline V lookup: CDR1 SGHKS, CDR2 YYEKEE (reference sequence). The CDR3 length is 13 residues. The CDR3 sequence: CASTLGGYNEQFF. As DNA, the CDR3 is TGTGCCAGCACTCTTGGGGGGTACAATGAGCAGTTCTTC.